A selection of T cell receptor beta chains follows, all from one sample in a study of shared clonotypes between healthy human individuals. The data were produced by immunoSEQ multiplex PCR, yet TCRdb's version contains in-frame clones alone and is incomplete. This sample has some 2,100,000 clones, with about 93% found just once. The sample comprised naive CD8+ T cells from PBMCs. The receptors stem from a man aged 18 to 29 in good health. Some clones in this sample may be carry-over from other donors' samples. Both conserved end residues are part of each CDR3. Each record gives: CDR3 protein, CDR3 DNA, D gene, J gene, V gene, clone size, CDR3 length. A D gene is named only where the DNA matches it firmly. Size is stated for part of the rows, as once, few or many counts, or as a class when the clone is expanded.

cdr3_aa: CASSLGSSGVSYEQYF
cdr3_nt: TGTGCCAGCAGCCTCGGGTCGTCGGGAGTGTCCTACGAGCAGTACTTC
d_call: -
j_call: TRBJ2-7
v_call: TRBV9
clone_size: -
cdr3_length: 16

cdr3_aa: CAWSVDWGTEAFF
cdr3_nt: TGTGCCTGGAGTGTAGACTGGGGCACTGAAGCTTTCTTT
d_call: -
j_call: TRBJ1-1
v_call: TRBV30
clone_size: -
cdr3_length: 13

cdr3_aa: CASSDWDAGYGYTF
cdr3_nt: TGTGCCAGCAGTGACTGGGACGCCGGTTATGGCTACACCTTC
d_call: -
j_call: TRBJ1-2
v_call: TRBV28
clone_size: -
cdr3_length: 14

cdr3_aa: CAWSEGAVTYEQYF
cdr3_nt: TGTGCCTGGAGTGAAGGGGCCGTGACCTACGAGCAGTACTTC
d_call: -
j_call: TRBJ2-7
v_call: TRBV30
clone_size: -
cdr3_length: 14

cdr3_aa: CASSPRDSQKTQYF
cdr3_nt: TGTGCCAGCAGCCCAAGGGACAGCCAGAAGACCCAGTACTTC
d_call: TRBD1
j_call: TRBJ2-5
v_call: TRBV11-2
clone_size: -
cdr3_length: 14

cdr3_aa: CASSTGTGGNQPQHF
cdr3_nt: TGTGCCAGCAGCACCGGGACAGGGGGCAATCAGCCCCAGCATTTT
d_call: TRBD1
j_call: TRBJ1-5
v_call: TRBV7-9
clone_size: -
cdr3_length: 15

cdr3_aa: CASSWDRDTEAFF
cdr3_nt: TGTGCCAGCAGTTGGGACAGGGACACTGAAGCTTTCTTT
d_call: TRBD1
j_call: TRBJ1-1
v_call: TRBV27
clone_size: -
cdr3_length: 13

cdr3_aa: CASSLVLGGNQPQHF
cdr3_nt: TGTGCCAGCAGCTTAGTTCTGGGCGGAAATCAGCCCCAGCATTTT
d_call: -
j_call: TRBJ1-5
v_call: TRBV7-8
clone_size: -
cdr3_length: 15

cdr3_aa: CASSIGTGSYEQYF
cdr3_nt: TGTGCCAGTAGTATTGGTACAGGTTCCTACGAGCAGTACTTC
d_call: -
j_call: TRBJ2-7
v_call: TRBV19
clone_size: -
cdr3_length: 14

cdr3_aa: CASSFPGTTEAFF
cdr3_nt: TGTGCCAGTAGTTTCCCGGGGACCACTGAAGCTTTCTTT
d_call: -
j_call: TRBJ1-1
v_call: TRBV19
clone_size: -
cdr3_length: 13

cdr3_aa: CASSRLAGNEQFF
cdr3_nt: TGTGCCAGTAGTAGGTTAGCGGGTAATGAGCAGTTCTTC
d_call: TRBD2
j_call: TRBJ2-1
v_call: TRBV19
clone_size: -
cdr3_length: 13

cdr3_aa: CASSSSWLRAYSDIQYF
cdr3_nt: TGTGCCAGCAGCTCCTCTTGGTTAAGAGCATATTCGGACATTCAGTACTTC
d_call: -
j_call: TRBJ2-4
v_call: TRBV11-2
clone_size: -
cdr3_length: 17

cdr3_aa: CASGALGTEAFF
cdr3_nt: TGTGCCAGCGGGGCCCTGGGCACTGAAGCTTTCTTT
d_call: -
j_call: TRBJ1-1
v_call: TRBV25-1
clone_size: -
cdr3_length: 12

cdr3_aa: CASSYSNPHQPQHF
cdr3_nt: TGTGCCAGCAGTTACTCGAATCCCCATCAGCCCCAGCATTTT
d_call: -
j_call: TRBJ1-5
v_call: TRBV6-5
clone_size: -
cdr3_length: 14

cdr3_aa: CASSLHFSYEQYF
cdr3_nt: TGTGCCAGCAGCTTGCACTTCTCCTACGAGCAGTACTTC
d_call: -
j_call: TRBJ2-7
v_call: TRBV5-4
clone_size: -
cdr3_length: 13

cdr3_aa: CASSLSDGVSYEQYF
cdr3_nt: TGTGCCAGCAGTTTATCAGACGGGGTGTCCTACGAGCAGTACTTC
d_call: -
j_call: TRBJ2-7
v_call: TRBV27
clone_size: once
cdr3_length: 15

cdr3_aa: CASSRDRGYGYTF
cdr3_nt: TGTGCCAGCAGTCGGGACAGGGGGTATGGCTACACCTTC
d_call: TRBD1
j_call: TRBJ1-2
v_call: TRBV6-5
clone_size: -
cdr3_length: 13

cdr3_aa: CASSPTSGSPGEQFF
cdr3_nt: TGTGCCAGCAGCCCGACTAGCGGGAGCCCGGGGGAGCAGTTCTTC
d_call: TRBD2
j_call: TRBJ2-1
v_call: TRBV9
clone_size: once
cdr3_length: 15

cdr3_aa: CASSLLGTSGLGSYNEQFF
cdr3_nt: TGTGCCAGCAGTTTATTGGGGACTAGCGGGTTGGGCTCCTACAATGAGCAGTTCTTC
d_call: TRBD2
j_call: TRBJ2-1
v_call: TRBV27
clone_size: -
cdr3_length: 19

cdr3_aa: CASSFNRGLGNTIYF
cdr3_nt: TGTGCCAGCAGCTTCAACAGGGGGCTTGGAAACACCATATATTTT
d_call: TRBD1
j_call: TRBJ1-3
v_call: TRBV7-9
clone_size: -
cdr3_length: 15

cdr3_aa: CASSQERPSLFDNEQFF
cdr3_nt: TGTGCCAGCAGCCAAGAAAGGCCTAGCCTTTTCGACAATGAGCAGTTCTTC
d_call: -
j_call: TRBJ2-1
v_call: TRBV4-2
clone_size: -
cdr3_length: 17

cdr3_aa: CASSVRDPPSMNTEAFF
cdr3_nt: TGTGCCAGCAGTGTCCGGGACCCTCCATCCATGAACACTGAAGCTTTCTTT
d_call: -
j_call: TRBJ1-1
v_call: TRBV27
clone_size: once
cdr3_length: 17

cdr3_aa: CASSAGTARNEKLFF
cdr3_nt: TGTGCCAGCAGCGCGGGGACAGCCAGAAATGAAAAACTGTTTTTT
d_call: TRBD1
j_call: TRBJ1-4
v_call: TRBV7-6
clone_size: -
cdr3_length: 15

cdr3_aa: CASSFLVDLGSEQYF
cdr3_nt: TGTGCCAGCAGCTTCCTCGTGGACCTTGGAAGCGAGCAGTACTTC
d_call: -
j_call: TRBJ2-7
v_call: TRBV7-2
clone_size: -
cdr3_length: 15

cdr3_aa: CASSQGARGPYEQYF
cdr3_nt: TGCGCCAGCAGCCAAGGGGCCAGGGGCCCCTACGAGCAGTACTTC
d_call: -
j_call: TRBJ2-7
v_call: TRBV4-3
clone_size: -
cdr3_length: 15

cdr3_aa: CASSPSGDHTSYEQYF
cdr3_nt: TGCGCCAGCAGCCCCTCGGGGGACCATACCTCCTACGAGCAGTACTTC
d_call: -
j_call: TRBJ2-7
v_call: TRBV5-1
clone_size: -
cdr3_length: 16

cdr3_aa: CASSFESQETQYF
cdr3_nt: TGTGCCAGCAGCTTTGAGTCTCAAGAGACCCAGTACTTC
d_call: -
j_call: TRBJ2-5
v_call: TRBV11-3
clone_size: -
cdr3_length: 13

cdr3_aa: CASSLSQGDSNQPQHF
cdr3_nt: TGTGCCAGCAGTTTATCCCAGGGGGATAGCAATCAGCCCCAGCATTTT
d_call: TRBD1
j_call: TRBJ1-5
v_call: TRBV28
clone_size: once
cdr3_length: 16

cdr3_aa: CASSQEDSYWYEQYF
cdr3_nt: TGTGCCAGCAGCCAAGAGGACTCCTATTGGTACGAGCAGTACTTC
d_call: -
j_call: TRBJ2-7
v_call: TRBV14
clone_size: -
cdr3_length: 15

cdr3_aa: CASSQAGQGYEQYF
cdr3_nt: TGCGCCAGCAGCCAAGCTGGACAGGGCTACGAGCAGTACTTC
d_call: TRBD1
j_call: TRBJ2-7
v_call: TRBV4-1
clone_size: -
cdr3_length: 14

cdr3_aa: CASSIEGLYSNQPQHF
cdr3_nt: TGTGCCAGTAGTATAGAGGGTCTTTATAGCAATCAGCCCCAGCATTTT
d_call: -
j_call: TRBJ1-5
v_call: TRBV19
clone_size: few
cdr3_length: 16

cdr3_aa: CASSLGQGNYEQYF
cdr3_nt: TGCGCCAGCAGCTTGGGCCAGGGGAATTACGAGCAGTACTTC
d_call: -
j_call: TRBJ2-7
v_call: TRBV5-1
clone_size: -
cdr3_length: 14

cdr3_aa: CASSQQQGAGYGYTF
cdr3_nt: TGTGCCAGCAGCCAGCAACAGGGGGCCGGCTATGGCTACACCTTC
d_call: TRBD1
j_call: TRBJ1-2
v_call: TRBV16
clone_size: -
cdr3_length: 15

cdr3_aa: CATSREDSGIYEQYF
cdr3_nt: TGTGCCACCAGCAGAGAGGACAGTGGAATCTACGAGCAGTACTTC
d_call: -
j_call: TRBJ2-7
v_call: TRBV15
clone_size: -
cdr3_length: 15

cdr3_aa: CASSFRVGGEQYF
cdr3_nt: TGTGCCAGCAGTTTTAGGGTTGGCGGCGAGCAGTACTTC
d_call: -
j_call: TRBJ2-7
v_call: TRBV28
clone_size: once
cdr3_length: 13

cdr3_aa: CASSPLAGVMDTQYF
cdr3_nt: TGTGCCAGCAGCCCCCTAGCGGGAGTGATGGATACGCAGTATTTT
d_call: TRBD2
j_call: TRBJ2-3
v_call: TRBV7-3
clone_size: -
cdr3_length: 15

cdr3_aa: CASSTEGQGFAQETQYF
cdr3_nt: TGTGCCAGCAGCACAGAGGGACAGGGGTTCGCCCAAGAGACCCAGTACTTC
d_call: TRBD1
j_call: TRBJ2-5
v_call: TRBV11-2
clone_size: -
cdr3_length: 17

cdr3_aa: CASSQGGSPGNTIYF
cdr3_nt: TGTGCCAGCAGCCAAGGGGGGAGTCCTGGAAACACCATATATTTT
d_call: -
j_call: TRBJ1-3
v_call: TRBV4-2
clone_size: -
cdr3_length: 15

cdr3_aa: CASSLSGRTQSSYEQYF
cdr3_nt: TGTGCCAGCAGCTTATCCGGGAGGACCCAGAGCTCCTACGAGCAGTACTTC
d_call: TRBD2
j_call: TRBJ2-7
v_call: TRBV7-2
clone_size: -
cdr3_length: 17

cdr3_aa: CASSLTPSAEAFF
cdr3_nt: TGTGCCAGCAGCCTGACCCCCTCGGCTGAAGCTTTCTTT
d_call: -
j_call: TRBJ1-1
v_call: TRBV27
clone_size: -
cdr3_length: 13

cdr3_aa: CASSPSLAGSGTDTQYF
cdr3_nt: TGTGCCAGCAGCCCCTCCTTGGCGGGTTCGGGCACAGATACGCAGTATTTT
d_call: -
j_call: TRBJ2-3
v_call: TRBV7-6
clone_size: -
cdr3_length: 17

cdr3_aa: CASGYQPYNEQFF
cdr3_nt: TGTGCCAGCGGTTACCAGCCTTACAATGAGCAGTTCTTC
d_call: -
j_call: TRBJ2-1
v_call: TRBV27
clone_size: -
cdr3_length: 13

cdr3_aa: CASSLGVRDTDTQYF
cdr3_nt: TGTGCCAGCAGCTTGGGGGTGAGGGACACAGATACGCAGTATTTT
d_call: -
j_call: TRBJ2-3
v_call: TRBV7-8
clone_size: -
cdr3_length: 15

cdr3_aa: CASSSRNSYEQYF
cdr3_nt: TGTGCCAGCAGCTCCAGGAACTCCTACGAGCAGTACTTC
d_call: -
j_call: TRBJ2-7
v_call: TRBV7-2
clone_size: -
cdr3_length: 13

cdr3_aa: CASSQDPGAGEKLFF
cdr3_nt: TGCGCCAGCAGCCAAGATCCAGGGGCTGGGGAAAAACTGTTTTTT
d_call: -
j_call: TRBJ1-4
v_call: TRBV4-1
clone_size: -
cdr3_length: 15

cdr3_aa: CASSFFSGELFF
cdr3_nt: TGTGCCAGCAGTTTTTTTTCCGGGGAGCTGTTTTTT
d_call: -
j_call: TRBJ2-2
v_call: TRBV27
clone_size: -
cdr3_length: 12

cdr3_aa: CATSHEGGQGSGELFF
cdr3_nt: TGTGCCACCAGCCACGAGGGGGGACAGGGATCCGGGGAGCTGTTTTTT
d_call: TRBD1
j_call: TRBJ2-2
v_call: TRBV15
clone_size: -
cdr3_length: 16

cdr3_aa: CAISESEMSVDTQYF
cdr3_nt: TGTGCCATCAGTGAGTCCGAAATGTCTGTGGATACGCAGTATTTT
d_call: -
j_call: TRBJ2-3
v_call: TRBV10-3
clone_size: -
cdr3_length: 15

cdr3_aa: CASSVTANEQFF
cdr3_nt: TGTGCCAGCAGCGTGACAGCTAATGAGCAGTTCTTC
d_call: -
j_call: TRBJ2-1
v_call: TRBV7-9
clone_size: -
cdr3_length: 12

cdr3_aa: CASIASGQGHGYTF
cdr3_nt: TGTGCCAGCATCGCCTCCGGACAGGGACACGGCTACACCTTC
d_call: TRBD1
j_call: TRBJ1-2
v_call: TRBV7-8
clone_size: -
cdr3_length: 14

cdr3_aa: CASSELVGAGQPQHF
cdr3_nt: TGTGCCAGCAGTGAACTTGTGGGGGCTGGTCAGCCCCAGCATTTT
d_call: -
j_call: TRBJ1-5
v_call: TRBV2
clone_size: -
cdr3_length: 15

cdr3_aa: CASSYSDHWGYNEQFF
cdr3_nt: TGTGCCAGCAGTTACTCGGACCACTGGGGTTACAATGAGCAGTTCTTC
d_call: -
j_call: TRBJ2-1
v_call: TRBV6-6
clone_size: -
cdr3_length: 16

cdr3_aa: CASSVGNQPQHF
cdr3_nt: TGTGCCAGCAGCGTAGGCAATCAGCCCCAGCATTTT
d_call: -
j_call: TRBJ1-5
v_call: TRBV5-8
clone_size: -
cdr3_length: 12

cdr3_aa: CASSLWDRVGNEQFF
cdr3_nt: TGCGCCAGCAGCTTGTGGGACAGGGTAGGGAATGAGCAGTTCTTC
d_call: TRBD1
j_call: TRBJ2-1
v_call: TRBV5-1
clone_size: -
cdr3_length: 15